The rows below give T cell receptor beta chains drawn from one sample of a study of T cells in Graves' hyperthyroidism and ophthalmopathy. TCRdb re-analysed the multiplex PCR reads in MiXCR, keeping a single row per CDR3 protein. The sample shows about 400,000 distinct CDR3 sequences, under 15% of them seen only once. Input material: blood. The receptors were gathered from a woman aged 25 to 39 with Graves' hyperthyroidism. Both conserved end residues are part of each CDR3. A D gene is named only where the DNA matches it firmly. Size is stated for part of the rows, as once, few or many counts, or as a class when the clone is expanded.

CDR3aa	CDR3nt	j_gene	v_gene	abundance	d_gene
CASSQSGTGHGYTF	TGTGCCAGCAGCCAATCGGGTACAGGGCATGGCTACACCTTC	TRBJ1-2	TRBV3-1	few	-
CASSLGRGHPYEQYF	TGTGCCAGCAGCTTAGGCAGGGGGCATCCCTACGAGCAGTACTTC	TRBJ2-7	TRBV7-9	-	TRBD1
CAQTGAPGQGPDTQYF	TGTGCTCAAACCGGAGCTCCGGGACAGGGGCCAGATACGCAGTATTTT	TRBJ2-3	TRBV10-3	few	TRBD1
CSVLLAVTDTQYF	TGCAGTGTCCTACTAGCGGTCACAGATACGCAGTATTTT	TRBJ2-3	TRBV20-1	many	TRBD2
CASTKNTWGTVTGNEQFF	TGTGCCAGCACCAAAAATACTTGGGGCACCGTAACGGGTAATGAGCAGTTCTTC	TRBJ2-1	TRBV6-1	many	-
CASSPTTGANEKLFF	TGCGCCAGCAGCCCCACGACAGGGGCTAATGAAAAACTGTTTTTT	TRBJ1-4	TRBV5-1	-	TRBD1
CASRPGGGGMYEQYF	TGTGCCAGCAGGCCCGGGGGAGGGGGGATGTACGAGCAGTACTTC	TRBJ2-7	TRBV7-2	many	-
CASSRGLAGATTDNEQFF	TGTGCCAGCAGCCGAGGACTAGCGGGAGCCACCACAGACAATGAGCAGTTCTTC	TRBJ2-1	TRBV7-9	few	TRBD2
CATSAGQKTYEQYF	TGTGCCACTTCGGCCGGCCAGAAGACTTACGAGCAGTACTTC	TRBJ2-7	TRBV24-1	few	-
CASSSRDRVYEQYF	TGTGCCAGCAGTAGCCGGGACAGGGTGTACGAGCAGTACTTC	TRBJ2-7	TRBV28	many	TRBD1
CSAAPRNTGELFF	TGCAGTGCAGCCCCAAGAAACACCGGGGAGCTGTTTTTT	TRBJ2-2	TRBV20-1	-	-
CASRVGQAYNQPQHF	TGTGCCAGCAGGGTGGGACAGGCTTACAATCAGCCCCAGCATTTT	TRBJ1-5	TRBV6-1	many	TRBD1
CASSSTGTEYEQYF	TGTGCCAGCAGTTCGACCGGGACGGAATACGAGCAGTACTTC	TRBJ2-7	TRBV28	-	-
CASTLAGPYNEQFF	TGTGCCAGCACCCTAGCGGGACCCTACAATGAGCAGTTCTTC	TRBJ2-1	TRBV6-1	-	TRBD2
CASGGTGQSANYGYTF	TGTGCCAGCGGAGGGACAGGGCAGTCAGCTAACTATGGCTACACCTTC	TRBJ1-2	TRBV25-1	-	TRBD1
CASRSSGARTGELFF	TGTGCCAGCAGGTCTAGTGGGGCGAGGACCGGGGAGCTGTTTTTT	TRBJ2-2	TRBV7-9	few	-
CASSQSSGNTIYF	TGTGCCAGCAGCCAATCATCTGGAAACACCATATATTTT	TRBJ1-3	TRBV12-3/TRBV12-4	many	-
CASSFKETGGLVTQYF	TGCGCCAGCAGCTTTAAGGAAACAGGGGGCTTGGTGACCCAGTACTTC	TRBJ2-5	TRBV5-1	-	TRBD1
CASSLRGSGEQYF	TGTGCCAGCAGCCTCAGGGGATCGGGCGAGCAGTACTTC	TRBJ2-7	TRBV28	many	-
CASYRDGLTGELFF	TGTGCCAGCTACAGAGACGGGCTCACCGGGGAGCTGTTTTTT	TRBJ2-2	TRBV6-1	-	-
CASSIGTTYNEQFF	TGTGCCAGTAGTATCGGGACAACCTACAATGAGCAGTTCTTC	TRBJ2-1	TRBV19	few	-
CASSLMGLAGSFGSSGANVLTF	TGTGCCAGCAGCCTGATGGGACTAGCGGGAAGTTTTGGGTCTTCTGGGGCCAACGTCCTGACTTTC	TRBJ2-6	TRBV4-2	few	TRBD2
CASSPPRSTGELFF	TGTGCCAGCTCACCACCGAGAAGTACCGGGGAGCTGTTTTTT	TRBJ2-2	TRBV18	-	-
CASSVAGGPFNEQFF	TGCGCCAGCAGCGTAGCGGGAGGGCCCTTCAATGAGCAGTTCTTC	TRBJ2-1	TRBV5-1	-	TRBD2
CAWTSGKQETQYF	TGTGCCTGGACAAGCGGGAAACAAGAGACCCAGTACTTC	TRBJ2-5	TRBV30	many	TRBD2
CASRSGTGGHGELFF	TGTGCCAGCAGGAGTGGGACAGGGGGCCACGGGGAGCTGTTTTTT	TRBJ2-2	TRBV2	many	TRBD1
CASTEGYSGNTIYF	TGTGCCAGCACCGAAGGGTACTCTGGAAACACCATATATTTT	TRBJ1-3	TRBV9	-	-
CSARALASVGELFF	TGCAGTGCTAGGGCCCTAGCGAGCGTCGGGGAGCTGTTTTTT	TRBJ2-2	TRBV20-1	-	-
CASSLRDRSSYEQYF	TGTGCCAGCAGCTTAAGGGACAGGAGCTCCTACGAGCAGTACTTC	TRBJ2-7	TRBV7-8	many	TRBD1
CASSIKYTGELFF	TGTGCCAGTAGTATCAAGTACACCGGGGAGCTGTTTTTT	TRBJ2-2	TRBV19	-	-
CASGHTRGRSYEQYF	TGTGCCAGCGGGCACACGAGGGGGAGGTCCTACGAGCAGTACTTC	TRBJ2-7	TRBV5-6	-	-
CASSEDWNYEQYF	TGTGCCAGCAGTGAAGACTGGAACTACGAGCAGTACTTC	TRBJ2-7	TRBV2	many	-
CASSPNRGWNQPQHF	TGTGCCAGCAGCCCAAACAGGGGTTGGAATCAGCCCCAGCATTTT	TRBJ1-5	TRBV3-1	many	TRBD1
CASSATVSRSARNTQYF	TGTGCCAGCAGCGCCACCGTCTCGAGATCAGCACGGAATACGCAGTATTTT	TRBJ2-3	TRBV7-9	few	-
CASSLDRRRNEKLFF	TGTGCCAGCAGCTTGGACAGGCGAAGGAATGAAAAACTGTTTTTT	TRBJ1-4	TRBV12-3/TRBV12-4	-	TRBD1
CASRGGAGTEAFF	TGTGCCAGCAGGGGGGGGGCTGGGACTGAAGCTTTCTTT	TRBJ1-1	TRBV12-3/TRBV12-4	many	-
CASSLRWVQETQYF	TGCGCCAGCAGCTTGCGGTGGGTCCAAGAGACCCAGTACTTC	TRBJ2-5	TRBV5-1	-	-
CASSLDNNWAGELFF	TGTGCCAGCAGTTTAGACAACAATTGGGCCGGGGAGCTGTTTTTT	TRBJ2-2	TRBV27	few	-
CASSLSKTVNEKLFF	TGTGCCAGCAGTTTATCAAAGACAGTTAATGAAAAACTGTTTTTT	TRBJ1-4	TRBV28	many	-
CASSLAYRATEAFF	TGTGCCAGCAGTTTAGCGTACAGGGCCACTGAAGCTTTCTTT	TRBJ1-1	TRBV27	few	-
CSAREADYTNYGYTF	TGCAGTGCTAGAGAGGCAGACTATACTAACTATGGCTACACCTTC	TRBJ1-2	TRBV20-1	-	-
CASSDRSGSYNEQFF	TGTGCCAGCAGTGACAGGTCGGGCTCCTACAATGAGCAGTTCTTC	TRBJ2-1	TRBV6-4	once	-
CASSIYSGRAYEQYF	TGTGCCAGCAGTATTTATAGCGGGAGGGCTTACGAGCAGTACTTC	TRBJ2-7	TRBV6-2/TRBV6-3	few	TRBD2
CASSLRYIYGYTF	TGTGCCAGCAGCTTAAGATACATCTATGGCTACACCTTC	TRBJ1-2	TRBV11-2	many	-
CASMGLAGAWNTGELFF	TGTGCCAGCATGGGACTAGCGGGAGCCTGGAACACCGGGGAGCTGTTTTTT	TRBJ2-2	TRBV2	few	TRBD2
CASSYWRRNSPLHF	TGTGCCAGCAGTTACTGGAGACGCAATTCACCCCTCCACTTT	TRBJ1-6	TRBV6-2/TRBV6-3	-	-
CASSSRDRGWNQPQHF	TGTGCCAGCAGCTCACGGGACAGGGGGTGGAATCAGCCCCAGCATTTT	TRBJ1-5	TRBV5-6	many	TRBD1
CSAREGGRLPNEQFF	TGCAGTGCTAGAGAGGGCGGCAGACTACCGAATGAGCAGTTCTTC	TRBJ2-1	TRBV20-1	few	-
CASSASRDKGNQPQHF	TGTGCCAGCAGTGCATCCCGGGACAAGGGCAATCAGCCCCAGCATTTT	TRBJ1-5	TRBV6-1	-	-
CASSDNRDRPYEQYF	TGTGCCAGCAGCGACAACCGGGACAGGCCCTACGAGCAGTACTTC	TRBJ2-7	TRBV7-9	many	TRBD1
CSARVGGGTATQYF	TGCAGTGCTAGAGTGGGCGGGGGAACGGCGACCCAGTACTTC	TRBJ2-5	TRBV20-1	few	TRBD2
CASSLGGHNYGYTF	TGTGCCAGCAGCTTAGGGGGACACAACTATGGCTACACCTTC	TRBJ1-2	TRBV7-9	-	-
CSVYGTVTYEQYF	TGCAGCGTCTACGGGACAGTTACCTACGAGCAGTACTTC	TRBJ2-7	TRBV29-1	many	TRBD1